This T cell receptor beta chain derives from a study of Siglec-9 on CD8 T cells in melanoma. Study findings and constraints: An effector memory CD8+ subset marked by Siglec-9 reportedly appeared to gather in melanoma.

Concerning this clone: Its specificity is unknown.

Generated by immunoSEQ multiplex PCR, the TCRdb table keeps only in-frame clones and is missing some. The top ten clones hold about 6% of a sample with 25,000 to 30,000 clones, 75% to 85% of them seen once. This receptor was taken from a human donor in good health. The material sequenced was Siglec-9- CD8+ T cells sorted from blood.

CDR3 bases: TGTGCCAGCAGTTGGAGATATGGGGTGAACACTGAAGCTTTCTTT. Translated, it gives CASSWRYGVNTEAFF. The chain recombines TRBV27 with TRBJ1-1; D call uncertain. V lost 4 bases, J lost 0 bases, and 12 bases lay in between. The germline V gene has CDR1 MNHEY and CDR2 SMNVEV (reference sequence). The CDR3 sequence is 15 residues long.